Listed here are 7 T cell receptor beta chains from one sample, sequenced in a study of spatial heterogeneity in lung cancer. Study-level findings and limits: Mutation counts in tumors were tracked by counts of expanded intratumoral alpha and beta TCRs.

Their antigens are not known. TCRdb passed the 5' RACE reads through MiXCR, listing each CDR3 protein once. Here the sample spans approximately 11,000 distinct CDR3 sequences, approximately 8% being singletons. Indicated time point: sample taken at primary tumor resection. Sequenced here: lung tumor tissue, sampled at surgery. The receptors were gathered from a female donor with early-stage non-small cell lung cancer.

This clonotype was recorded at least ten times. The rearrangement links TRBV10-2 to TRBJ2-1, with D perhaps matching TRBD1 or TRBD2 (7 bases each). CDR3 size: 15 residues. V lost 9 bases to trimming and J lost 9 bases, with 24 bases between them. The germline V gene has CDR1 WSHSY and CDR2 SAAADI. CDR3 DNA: TGCGCCAGTGGAGGGGGCGGGGGAGCCTATTCTGAGCAGTTCTTC. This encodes CASGGGGGAYSEQFF.

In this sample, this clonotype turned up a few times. The CDR3 loop is CASSPQGNEQYF. CDR3 sequence (DNA): TGTGCCAGCAGTCCACAGGGCAACGAGCAGTACTTC. This chain links TRBV12-3 or TRBV12-4 with TRBJ2-7; possible D gene TRBD1, 6 bases. V gave up 5 bases and J gave up 5 bases, with 10 bases separating them. The CDR3 runs 12 residues.

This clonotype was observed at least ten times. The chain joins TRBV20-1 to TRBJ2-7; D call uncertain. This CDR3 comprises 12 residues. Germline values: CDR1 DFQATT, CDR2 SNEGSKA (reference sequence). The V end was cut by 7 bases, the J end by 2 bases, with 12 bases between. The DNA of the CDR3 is TGCAGTGTCGCGTCGACGGCCTACGAGCAGTACTTC. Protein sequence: CSVASTAYEQYF.

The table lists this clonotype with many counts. This CDR3 reads CASSRDARDTQYF. CDR3 bases: TGTGCCAGCAGTCGTGACGCGAGAGATACGCAGTATTTT. The J gene is TRBJ2-3, the V gene TRBV12-3 or TRBV12-4; D is ambiguous. The CDR3 covers 13 residues. The V end was cut by 5 bases, the J end by 5 bases, with 11 bases between.

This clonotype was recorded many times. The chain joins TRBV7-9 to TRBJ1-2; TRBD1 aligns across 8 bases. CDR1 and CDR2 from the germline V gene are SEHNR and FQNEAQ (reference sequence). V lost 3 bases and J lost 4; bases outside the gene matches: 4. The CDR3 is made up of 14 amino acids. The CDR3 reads CASSLAQGGYGYTF. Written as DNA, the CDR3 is TGTGCCAGCAGCTTGGCACAGGGGGGCTATGGCTACACCTTC.

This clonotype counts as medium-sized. CDR3 coding DNA: TGTGCCAGCAACCCTCAGGGTTGGCATGGCTACACCTTC. This codes for CASNPQGWHGYTF. V gene TRBV9 combines with J gene TRBJ1-2; tentatively, D is TRBD1 (5 bases). Germline V CDR1 and CDR2: SGDLS, YYNGEE. V was cut by 6 bases and J by 6 bases, with 15 bases left in between. The CDR3 is 13 residues long. Based on the CDR3 plus reference TRBV9 and TRBJ1-2, the full variable domain is DSGVTQTPKHLITATGQRVTLRCSPRSGDLSVYWYQQSLDQGLQFLIQYYNGEERAKGNILERFSAQQFPDLHSELNLSSLELGDSALYFCASNPQGWHGYTFGSGTRLTVV.

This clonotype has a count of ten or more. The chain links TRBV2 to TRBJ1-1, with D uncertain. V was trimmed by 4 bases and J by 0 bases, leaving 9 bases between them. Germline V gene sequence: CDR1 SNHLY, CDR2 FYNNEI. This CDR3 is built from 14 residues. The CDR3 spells CASSAGSLNTEAFF. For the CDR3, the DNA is TGTGCCAGCAGTGCCGGCAGCCTGAACACTGAAGCTTTCTTT.